The clone carrying this TCR beta chain was seen ten or more times. Antigen: not known. The data belong to a study of identical twins. From the 5' RACE reads, TCRdb called clonotypes with MiXCR, one entry per CDR3 protein. The data contain 200,000 or so distinct CDR3 sequences, about 7.5% of them singletons. The CDR3 runs to 14 residues. The V end lost 5 bases, the J end lost 3 bases, and 13 bases lay between the germline ends. From germline, CDR1 is MDHEN and CDR2 SYDVKM. Study-wide findings and caveats: There was an excess of low generation probability in the out-of-frame alpha sequences that twins shared. There is a chance that invariant MAIT and iNKT cells partially muddied zero-insertion analyses.

These data also formed part of another study, on yellow fever vaccine responses in identical twins.

This TCR was sampled from a woman between 18 and 30 years old in good health. The chain couples TRBV28 to TRBJ1-2; D is unresolved. Sequencing was done on a sample of memory (CD45RO+) T cells sorted from blood. CDR3 loop: CASSPMGADYGYTF. The CDR3 DNA is TGTGCCAGCAGTCCTATGGGTGCTGACTATGGCTACACCTTC.